The rows below give T cell receptor beta chains drawn from one sample of a study of shared clonotypes between healthy human individuals. TCRdb keeps only in-frame clones here, not all; method: immunoSEQ multiplex PCR. This table has roughly 2.5 million clones, approximately 90% appearing once. Material: naive CD4+ T cells sorted from blood. The receptor set was obtained from a man in his late teens or twenties in good health. The CDR3 runs from the conserved cysteine through the conserved F or W.

v_call,cdr3_aa
TRBV27,CASSPGTETYNSPLHF
TRBV9,CASSGTGWWTGYTF
TRBV10-3,CAISPDRDTQYF
TRBV4-1,CASSQVGTTWGYGYTF
TRBV28,CASSLFTEAFF
TRBV7-8,CASSFYERDYNEQFF
TRBV6-5,CASSYSGLGGTEAFF
TRBV7-2,CASSSTTGTTDTQYF
TRBV5-1,CASRPRDTPNEKLFF
TRBV5-8,CASRGRQGSTDTQYF
TRBV20-1,CSARVDSEAFF
TRBV6-4,CASSDSLPQGAGGNTIYF
TRBV7-2,CASSLHNSNQPQHF
TRBV6-1,CASSEFGTGNSPLHF
TRBV6-5,CASCEAGSTDTQYF
TRBV5-1,CASSLTGSATNEKLFF
TRBV2,CASTGGETQYF
TRBV5-1,CASSLYWGTEAFF
TRBV11-2,CASTPRQGSEAFF
TRBV9,CASSVSIGHKSSGANVLTF
TRBV5-4,CASSPLGGGLDSPLHF
TRBV7-9,CASSPDGTGSLNEQYF
TRBV5-6,CASSLIGVLYEQYF
TRBV28,CASSSQGASSYEQYF
TRBV5-1,CASSPQTGASTEAFF
TRBV9,CASSAGTSYYGYTF
TRBV5-6,CASSPRDRFYGYTF
TRBV2,CASSEGGSSYEQYF
TRBV28,CASSLGPPIVDEQFF
TRBV20-1,CSADRVRAQYF